What follows is one T cell receptor beta chain and its context. Only a few counts were recorded for this clonotype. What this receptor recognizes is not known. Nothing much larger sits one base from this clone, and base qualities are not available. Ophthalmopathy patients had moderately to severely active disease, Clinical Activity Score of at least 3, NOSPECS grade of at least 4, and duration under 3 months. The study excluded patients with uncontrolled infections, other autoimmune diseases, pregnancy or lactation. Diagnoses were based on clinical symptoms, serum thyroxine and TRAb, thyroid ultrasound and orbital computed tomography. PBMCs were isolated from about 9.2 ml of fresh peripheral blood by Ficoll-Paque density gradient centrifugation. Total RNA was extracted using Trizol reagent, and RNA quality was assessed on an Agilent 2100 Bioanalyzer. Reading from cysteine to phenylalanine, the CDR3 counts 19 amino acids. Only the CDR3 portion is preserved as DNA: 57 bases, with reading frame beginning at the first base. V lost 5 bases and J lost 0 bases, and the count of bases not matched to a germline gene is 10. The germline V gene gives CDR1 as MNHEY and CDR2 as SVGEGT.

This entry belongs to a study of T cells in Graves' hyperthyroidism and ophthalmopathy (dated by TCRdb to the late 2010s). Context from the whole study: Peripheral blood samples were taken at the time of initial diagnosis, prior to any treatment. A discovery cohort of approximately 97 patients, 43 with Graves' ophthalmopathy and more than 55 with stable Graves' hyperthyroidism, was used to find distinguishing TCR V-J signatures. The paper describes TCR Vbeta CDR3 sequencing of 140 or so peripheral blood samples, made up of fewer than 50 ophthalmopathy patients, approximately 76 hyperthyroidism patients and about 17 progressor patients. After blood sampling, hyperthyroidism patients were treated with methimazole at a starting dose of 30 mg daily, and ophthalmopathy patients were treated with high-dose intravenous methylprednisolone. Prospective prediction of ophthalmopathy was tested in an independent validation cohort of approximately 19 hyperthyroidism patients and 17 patients who later progressed to ophthalmopathy. Thyroid tissue and blood T-cell repertoires from six Graves' hyperthyroidism patients were also compared in the study. The 80 to 100 discovery patients were randomly divided into training and test sets at a 7:3 ratio. Paper-wide results and their limitations: In validation, progression to ophthalmopathy was predicted by the model with 70.59% sensitivity and 72.22% specificity, a median of roughly 6.4 months before onset. Most expanded thyroid clonotypes (frequency above 0.001) were also detected in blood, a finding suggesting that blood repertoires may reflect thyroid immune responses. In cross-validation, a model built on a 13 V-J signature told ophthalmopathy apart from stable hyperthyroidism with over 85% sensitivity and roughly 82% specificity, and in testing the same model reached 80%/75%. Sample size was not statistically predetermined, and investigators were not blinded to group allocation.

The TCR beta CDR3 regions were amplified from RNA transcripts. A first-round RT-PCR of the TCR CDR3 used the HTBI primer set with the Qiagen OneStep RT-PCR kit. Libraries were constructed in a second round of multiplex PCR, after which size selection and purification were carried out. Libraries were sequenced paired-end with 100 bp reads on an Illumina HiSeq2000. Processing in the source paper ran as follows. SOAPnuke was used to process the raw data, with reads discarded if the reads contained adapters or uncalled bases, had a mean Phred below 15, or lacked an exact constant-primer or identifier match. High-quality paired reads were merged with COPE v1.2.5, and unique nucleotide sequences were defined as clonotypes. Clonotypes were aligned to IMGT TRBV, TRBD and TRBJ reference segments using MiTCR v1.1. Analysis was restricted to V-J combinations with a frequency above 0.0001, which covered about 99% of repertoires. The TCS score was defined as the ratio of F50 (clonal expansion) to E x V (chaos), calculated using BLOSUM62-based TCRdist between CDR3 peptides within each V-J. Welch's t-statistics and random forest reduced roughly 500 V-J features to around 14, which were used in a naive Bayes classifier (R e1071). Through fastp at Q25 and MiXCR, TCRdb rebuilt clones from the public reads, retaining in-frame beta chains. Each record represents a unique CDR3 protein, reported with the most common genes and DNA among its rows. The V and J calls and clone size come from TCRdb's table, not from the authors' own analysis. A total of 500,000 to 650,000 distinct CDR3 sequences appear in this sample, roughly 15% of them only once. The leading ten clones occupy around 12% of the sample.

The sequence was obtained from a woman aged 45-60 years with Graves' ophthalmopathy. The source material was blood. The chain links TRBV6-2 or TRBV6-3 with TRBJ2-1; TRBD2 agrees with 13 junctional bases. The CDR3 corresponds to CASSTPGLAGLRSYNEQFF. The sequence in DNA is TGTGCCAGCAGTACTCCGGGACTAGCGGGACTGCGCTCCTACAATGAGCAGTTCTTC.